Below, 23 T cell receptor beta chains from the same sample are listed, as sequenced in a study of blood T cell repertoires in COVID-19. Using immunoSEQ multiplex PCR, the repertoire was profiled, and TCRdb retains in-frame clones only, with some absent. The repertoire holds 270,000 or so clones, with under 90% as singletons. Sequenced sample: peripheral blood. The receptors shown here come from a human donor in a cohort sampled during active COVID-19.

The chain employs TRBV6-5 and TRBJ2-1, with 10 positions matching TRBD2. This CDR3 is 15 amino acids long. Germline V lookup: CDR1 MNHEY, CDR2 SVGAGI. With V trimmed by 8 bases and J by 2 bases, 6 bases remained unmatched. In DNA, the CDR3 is TGTGCCAGCCTTCGGACTAGCGGTACCTACAATGAGCAGTTCTTC. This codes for CASLRTSGTYNEQFF.

As DNA, the CDR3 is TGTGCCAGCAGCTTAGACAGGGCAGAGAACACTGAAGCTTTCTTT. Its translation: CASSLDRAENTEAFF. This chain uses TRBV7-8 with TRBJ1-1; D may be TRBD1 (6 bases). This CDR3 has 15 amino acids. Germline V gene sequence: CDR1 SGHVS, CDR2 FQNEAQ. V dropped 1 base and J dropped 1 base, with 10 bases sitting between them.

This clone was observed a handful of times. The CDR3 protein is CASSFDLEGPLHF. Here the CDR3 DNA reads TGTGCCAGCAGCTTTGACCTTGAGGGACCCCTCCACTTT. The genes are TRBV5-5 and TRBJ1-6, with D unresolved. Trimming took 2 bases from V and 12 from J, leaving 12 bases between them. The CDR3 has 13 residues. Germline loops: CDR1 SGHKS, CDR2 YYEKEE (reference sequence). The whole variable domain, filled in from reference TRBV5-5 and TRBJ1-6, reads DAGVTQSPTHLIKTRGQQVTLRCSPISGHKSVSWYQQVLGQGPQFIFQYYEKEERGRGNFPDRFSARQFPNYSSELNVNALLLGDSALYLCASSFDLEGPLHFGNGTRLTVT.

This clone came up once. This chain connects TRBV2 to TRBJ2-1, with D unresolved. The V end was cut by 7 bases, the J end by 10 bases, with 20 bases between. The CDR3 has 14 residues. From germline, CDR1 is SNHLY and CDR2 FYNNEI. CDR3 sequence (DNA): TGTGCCAGCACCCCACCCGAAGTCCCCGGGGAGCAGTTCTTC. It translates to CASTPPEVPGEQFF.

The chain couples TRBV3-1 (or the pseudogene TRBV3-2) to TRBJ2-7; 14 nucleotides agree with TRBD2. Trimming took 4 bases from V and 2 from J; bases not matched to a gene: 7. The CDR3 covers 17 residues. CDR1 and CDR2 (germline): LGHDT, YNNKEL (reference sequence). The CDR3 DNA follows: TGTGCCAGCAGCCGTGGGACTAGCGGGAGCAAACCCTACGAGCAGTACTTC. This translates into CASSRGTSGSKPYEQYF.

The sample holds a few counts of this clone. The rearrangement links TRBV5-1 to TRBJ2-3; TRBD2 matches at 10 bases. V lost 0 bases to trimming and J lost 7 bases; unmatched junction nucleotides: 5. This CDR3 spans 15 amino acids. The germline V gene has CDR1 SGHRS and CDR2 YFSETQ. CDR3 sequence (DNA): TGCGCCAGCAGCTTGGAAGGGACTAGCGCATATACGCAGTATTTT. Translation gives CASSLEGTSAYTQYF.

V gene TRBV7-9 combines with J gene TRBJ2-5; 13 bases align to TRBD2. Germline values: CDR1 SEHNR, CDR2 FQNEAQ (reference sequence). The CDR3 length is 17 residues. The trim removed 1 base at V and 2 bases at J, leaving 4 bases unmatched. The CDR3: CASSLGGLAGLQETQYF. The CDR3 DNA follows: TGTGCCAGCAGCTTAGGGGGACTAGCGGGACTACAAGAGACCCAGTACTTC. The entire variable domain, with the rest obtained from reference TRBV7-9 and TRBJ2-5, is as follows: DTGVSQNPRHKITKRGQNVTFRCDPISEHNRLYWYRQTLGQGPEFLTYFQNEAQLEKSRLLSDRFSAERPKGSFSTLEIQRTEQGDSAMYLCASSLGGLAGLQETQYFGPGTRLLVL.

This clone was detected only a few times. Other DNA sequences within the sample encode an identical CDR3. CDR3 in amino acids: CASSPDRDWYQETQYF. Here the CDR3 DNA reads TGTGCCAGCTCACCAGACAGGGACTGGTACCAAGAGACCCAGTACTTC. The rearrangement uses TRBV18 and TRBJ2-5; D perhaps matches TRBD1 (7 bases). Trimming removed 2 bases at V and 0 bases at J, with 13 bases between. CDR1 and CDR2 (germline): KGHSH, LQKENI. The CDR3 spans 16 residues.

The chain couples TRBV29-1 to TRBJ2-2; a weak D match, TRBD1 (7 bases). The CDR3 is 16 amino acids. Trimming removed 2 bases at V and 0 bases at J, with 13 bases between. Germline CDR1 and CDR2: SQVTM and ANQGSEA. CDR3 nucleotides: TGCAGCGTTGAAAAGGGGGCGGGGCCGAACACCGGGGAGCTGTTTTTT. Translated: CSVEKGAGPNTGELFF.

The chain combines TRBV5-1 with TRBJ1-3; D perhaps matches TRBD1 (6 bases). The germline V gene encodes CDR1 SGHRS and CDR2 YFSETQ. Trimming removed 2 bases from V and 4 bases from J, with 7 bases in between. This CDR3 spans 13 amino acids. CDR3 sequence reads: CASSFGQGNTIYF. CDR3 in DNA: TGCGCCAGCAGCTTCGGACAGGGAAACACCATATATTTT.

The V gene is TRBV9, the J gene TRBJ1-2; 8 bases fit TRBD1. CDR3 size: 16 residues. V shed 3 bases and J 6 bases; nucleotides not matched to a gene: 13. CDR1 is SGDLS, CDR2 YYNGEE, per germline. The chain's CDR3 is CASSAGLRLTGDGYTF. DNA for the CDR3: TGTGCCAGCAGCGCCGGTCTCCGGTTGACAGGGGATGGCTACACCTTC.

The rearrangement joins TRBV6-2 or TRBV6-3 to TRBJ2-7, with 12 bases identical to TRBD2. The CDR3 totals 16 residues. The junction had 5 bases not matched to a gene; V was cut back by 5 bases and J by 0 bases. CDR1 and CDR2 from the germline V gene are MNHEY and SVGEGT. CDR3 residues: CASSDGLAGSSYEQYF. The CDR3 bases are TGTGCCAGCAGTGACGGACTAGCGGGGAGCTCCTACGAGCAGTACTTC.

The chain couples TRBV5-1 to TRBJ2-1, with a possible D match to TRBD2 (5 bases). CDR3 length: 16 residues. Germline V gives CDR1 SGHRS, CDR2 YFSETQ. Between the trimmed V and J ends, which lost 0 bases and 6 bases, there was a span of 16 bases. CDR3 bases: TGCGCCAGCAGCTTGGTTTTGGGTGAGAGGGTCAATGAGCAGTTCTTC. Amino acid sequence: CASSLVLGERVNEQFF.

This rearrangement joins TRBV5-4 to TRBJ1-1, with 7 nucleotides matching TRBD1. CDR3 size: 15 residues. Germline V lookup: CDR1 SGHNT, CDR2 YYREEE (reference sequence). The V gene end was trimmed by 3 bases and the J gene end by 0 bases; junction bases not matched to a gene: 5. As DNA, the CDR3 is TGTGCCAGCAGCTGGGGACAGAGTTTGAACACTGAAGCTTTCTTT. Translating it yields CASSWGQSLNTEAFF.

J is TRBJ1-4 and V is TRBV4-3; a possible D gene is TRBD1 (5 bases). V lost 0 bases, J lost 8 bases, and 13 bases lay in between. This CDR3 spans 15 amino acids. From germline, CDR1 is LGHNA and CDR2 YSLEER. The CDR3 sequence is CASSQEGQGWEKLFF. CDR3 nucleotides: TGCGCCAGCAGCCAAGAAGGGCAGGGCTGGGAAAAACTGTTTTTT.

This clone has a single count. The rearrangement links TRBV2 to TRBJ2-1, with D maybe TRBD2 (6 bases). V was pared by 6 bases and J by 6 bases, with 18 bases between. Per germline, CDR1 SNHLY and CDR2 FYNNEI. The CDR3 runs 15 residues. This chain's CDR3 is CASRTSDASGNEQFF. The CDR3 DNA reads TGTGCCAGCAGGACTAGTGATGCGTCAGGCAATGAGCAGTTCTTC.

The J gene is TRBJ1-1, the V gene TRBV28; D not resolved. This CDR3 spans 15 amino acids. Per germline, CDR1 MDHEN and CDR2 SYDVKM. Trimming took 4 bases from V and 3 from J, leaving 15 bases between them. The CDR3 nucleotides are TGTGCCAGCAGTTCCTGGACTGTCGGGGACACTGAAGCTTTCTTT. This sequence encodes CASSSWTVGDTEAFF. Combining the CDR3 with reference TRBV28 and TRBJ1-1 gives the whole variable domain DVKVTQSSRYLVKRTGEKVFLECVQDMDHENMFWYRQDPGLGLRLIYFSYDVKMKEKGDIPEGYSVSREKKERFSLILESASTNQTSMYLCASSSWTVGDTEAFFGQGTRLTVV.

The CDR3 loop is CASSSLAGGPINEQFF. The CDR3 DNA sequence: TGTGCCAGCAGTTCCTTAGCGGGGGGGCCCATTAATGAGCAGTTCTTC. The rearrangement joins TRBV6-2 or TRBV6-3 to TRBJ2-1; 11 bases are a match to TRBD2. From germline, CDR1 is MNHEY and CDR2 SVGEGT. This CDR3 is built from 16 residues. V lost 4 bases and J lost 7; bases outside the gene matches: 9.

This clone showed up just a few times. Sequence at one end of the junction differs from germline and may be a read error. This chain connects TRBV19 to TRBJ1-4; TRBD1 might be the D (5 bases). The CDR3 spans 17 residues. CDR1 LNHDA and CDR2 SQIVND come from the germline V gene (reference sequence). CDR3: CASTPFMGGGTNEKLFF. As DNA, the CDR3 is TGTGCAAGTACCCCATTTATGGGGGGGGGAACTAATGAAAAACTGTTTTTT. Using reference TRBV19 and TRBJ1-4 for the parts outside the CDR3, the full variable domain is DGGITQSPKYLFRKEGQNVTLSCEQNLNHDAMYWYRQDPGQGLRLIYYSQIVNDFQKGDIAEGYSVSREKKESFPLTVTSAQKNPTAFYLCASTPFMGGGTNEKLFFGSGTQLSVL.

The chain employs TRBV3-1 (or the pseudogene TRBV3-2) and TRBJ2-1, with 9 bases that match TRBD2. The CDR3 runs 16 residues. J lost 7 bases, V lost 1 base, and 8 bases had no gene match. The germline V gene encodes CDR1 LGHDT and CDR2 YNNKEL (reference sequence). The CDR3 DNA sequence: TGTGCCAGCAGCCAAGGGGTAGCGGGGGTAGGTAATGAGCAGTTCTTC. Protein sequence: CASSQGVAGVGNEQFF.

The CDR3 spells CASSQETGSSTDTQYF. The CDR3 DNA reads TGCGCCAGCAGCCAAGAAACAGGATCTAGCACAGATACGCAGTATTTT. The gene calls are TRBV4-3 and TRBJ2-3; D possibly corresponds to TRBD1 (5 bases). V gave up 0 bases and J gave up 0 bases, with 10 bases separating them. Germline loops: CDR1 LGHNA, CDR2 YSLEER. This CDR3 is built from 16 residues.

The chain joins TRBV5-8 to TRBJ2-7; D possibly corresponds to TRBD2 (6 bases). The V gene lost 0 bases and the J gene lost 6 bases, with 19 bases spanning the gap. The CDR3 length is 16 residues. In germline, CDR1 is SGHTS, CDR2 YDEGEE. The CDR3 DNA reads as TGTGCCAGCAGCTTGGAAGTCGGAGGGCCTAGACGCGAGCAGTACTTC. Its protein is CASSLEVGGPRREQYF.

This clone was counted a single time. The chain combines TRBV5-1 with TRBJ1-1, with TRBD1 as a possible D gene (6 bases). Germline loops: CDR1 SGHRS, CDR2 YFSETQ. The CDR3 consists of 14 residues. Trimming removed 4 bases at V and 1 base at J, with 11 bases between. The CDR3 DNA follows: TGCGCCAGCAGCATAGGACAGCAGAACACTGAAGCTTTCTTT. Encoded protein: CASSIGQQNTEAFF.